The rows below give T cell receptor beta chains drawn from one sample of a study of blood T cell repertoires in COVID-19. The protocol was immunoSEQ multiplex PCR, while the TCRdb copy is restricted to in-frame clones and leaves out a portion. Of tens of thousands of clones in the sample, approximately 91% are singletons; the top ten hold more than 4.5%. Material: peripheral blood. These receptors originate from a man aged 60 to 75 with COVID-19, enrolled during active disease. Both conserved end residues are part of each CDR3. Each record gives: CDR3 length, J gene, clone size, V gene, D gene, CDR3 DNA, CDR3 protein. The D gene is left open where the match is weak. Size is omitted from some rows. Given values are once, few, many or a class for expanded clones.

>14|TRBJ1-6|NA|TRBV19|NA
NA
CASTSGHPNSPLHF
>15|TRBJ2-7|NA|TRBV27|TRBD1
TGTGCCAGCAGTACCTTGGGACAGGGTCCCTACGAGCAGTACTTC
CASSTLGQGPYEQYF
>13|TRBJ2-5|NA|TRBV19|TRBD2
TGCGGGCCTAGCGGGAGAGATGGGGAGACCCAGTACTTC
CGPSGRDGETQYF
>15|TRBJ2-7|NA|TRBV15|TRBD1
TGTGCCACCAGCAGAGAGGCCAGGGGGTTCGACGAGCAGTACTTC
CATSREARGFDEQYF
>13|TRBJ1-1|NA|TRBV7-2|TRBD1
TGTGCCAGCAGCTTATTATGGGACAGAGCCGCTTTCTTT
CASSLLWDRAAFF
>14|TRBJ2-5|NA|TRBV12-5|NA
TGTGCTAGTGGTTCGATACAGGGGAGGGAGACCCAGTACTTC
CASGSIQGRETQYF
>14|TRBJ1-2|NA|TRBV13|NA
TGTGCCAGCAGCTTACTAGGGGGAAGCGATGGCTACACCTTC
CASSLLGGSDGYTF
>13|TRBJ1-2|NA|TRBV11-3|NA
TGTGCCAGCAGGGGAGAGGGAGTGAACGGCTACACCTTC
CASRGEGVNGYTF
>13|TRBJ1-1|NA|TRBV7-9|NA
TGTGCCAGCAGCCGTGATACAGGTCCCGAAGCTTTCTTT
CASSRDTGPEAFF
>15|TRBJ2-1|NA|TRBV19|NA
TGTGCCAGTAACGTGGCGGTTAGCTCCTACAATGAGCAGTTCTTC
CASNVAVSSYNEQFF
>16|TRBJ2-3|once|TRBV2|TRBD2
TGTGCCAGCAGTGGAAGACTAGCGGGAGGGCCGGATACGCAGTATTTT
CASSGRLAGGPDTQYF
>15|TRBJ2-7|NA|TRBV29-1|NA
TGCAGCGTTGAAGTTCCGAGCGGGCTAGGATACGAGCAGTACTTC
CSVEVPSGLGYEQYF
>13|TRBJ1-1|NA|TRBV29-1|TRBD1
TGCAGCGTCGCAACAGGGGCCCCCACTGAAGCTTTCTTT
CSVATGAPTEAFF
>16|TRBJ1-2|NA|TRBV27|NA
TGTGCCAGCAGTTTCTCCCGGACGGGGGGGAACTATGGCTACACCTTC
CASSFSRTGGNYGYTF
>12|TRBJ1-1|few|TRBV29-1|TRBD1
TGCAGCGTTGTTACAGGGGCCGTTGAAGCTTTCTTT
CSVVTGAVEAFF
>11|TRBJ2-1|NA|TRBV3-1/TRBV3-2|NA
TGTGCCAGCAGCCTAGTCAATGAGCAGTTCTTC
CASSLVNEQFF
>14|TRBJ1-2|NA|TRBV2|NA
TGTGCCAGCAGTGAAGGCAGGGCATCCTATGGCTACACCTTC
CASSEGRASYGYTF
>16|TRBJ1-3|NA|TRBV9|NA
TGTGCCAGCAGCGGACTGACAGTCACCTCTGGAAACACCATATATTTT
CASSGLTVTSGNTIYF
>12|TRBJ1-1|NA|TRBV4-3|NA
TGCGCCAGCAGCCAAATCGGCACTGAAGCTTTCTTT
CASSQIGTEAFF
>16|TRBJ2-7|NA|TRBV9|NA
TGTGCCAGCAGCGTAGCTGGGGACTCATACTCCTACGAGCAGTACTTC
CASSVAGDSYSYEQYF
>14|TRBJ2-2|NA|TRBV27|NA
TGTGCCAGCAGTTTAAACAGCAACACCGGGGAGCTGTTTTTT
CASSLNSNTGELFF
>16|TRBJ2-1|NA|TRBV10-3|TRBD1
TGTGCCATTTCACTTTCGACGAGACAGGGATACAATGAGCAGTTCTTC
CAISLSTRQGYNEQFF
>13|TRBJ2-1|NA|TRBV5-1|NA
TGCGCCAGCAGCTCGCAGACAGGCGATGAGCAGTTCTTC
CASSSQTGDEQFF
>16|TRBJ2-5|NA|TRBV14|TRBD2
TGTGCCAGCAGCCATGGGACTAGCGGGAGATCGGAGACCCAGTACTTC
CASSHGTSGRSETQYF
>15|TRBJ1-5|NA|TRBV28|NA
TGTGCCAGCACGGAGCCGGGAGGAGAGGATCAGCCCCAGCATTTT
CASTEPGGEDQPQHF
>16|TRBJ2-5|NA|TRBV5-1|TRBD2
TGCGCCAGCAGCTTGGAAGGCGGGAGGGCCACGGAGACCCAGTACTTC
CASSLEGGRATETQYF
>14|TRBJ1-5|NA|TRBV7-6|NA
TGTGCCAGCAGCTTGACGCAGGGTTATCAGCCCCAGCATTTT
CASSLTQGYQPQHF
>13|TRBJ1-1|few|TRBV24-1|NA
TGTGCCACCAGTGCGGGGGATCGGACTGAAGCTTTCTTT
CATSAGDRTEAFF
>16|TRBJ1-5|NA|TRBV6-6|NA
TGTGCCAGCAGTCCCCGGACTCCTCGGGGGAATCAGCCCCAGCATTTT
CASSPRTPRGNQPQHF
>16|TRBJ2-1|NA|TRBV24-1|TRBD1
TGTGCCACCAGTGATGGGGCGGCGAGGGGGCACAATGAGCAGTTCTTC
CATSDGAARGHNEQFF
>16|TRBJ1-2|NA|TRBV5-1|NA
TGCGCCAGCAGCTTGGACTTTACAGACACCAACTATGGCTACACCTTC
CASSLDFTDTNYGYTF
>12|TRBJ2-5|once|TRBV18|NA
TGTGCCAGCTCCCCCAGGGCCGAGACCCAGTACTTC
CASSPRAETQYF
>13|TRBJ1-5|NA|TRBV12-3/TRBV12-4|TRBD1
TGTGCCAGCACTGGGACAGTGAATCAGCCCCAGCATTTT
CASTGTVNQPQHF
>17|TRBJ2-2|NA|TRBV5-1|TRBD2
TGCGCCAGCAGCCCCGTGGTAGCGGGAGTCAACACCGGGGAGCTGTTTTTT
CASSPVVAGVNTGELFF
>14|TRBJ1-2|NA|TRBV6-4|NA
TGTGCCAGCAGGGCCTCAGGTGCTAACTATGGCTACACCTTC
CASRASGANYGYTF
>14|TRBJ2-5|NA|TRBV5-6|NA
TGTGCCAGCAGCTTGGTTGCGGGGTGGGAGACCCAGTACTTC
CASSLVAGWETQYF
>15|TRBJ2-7|NA|TRBV29-1|NA
TGCAGCGTTGAAGATATGGACTCCTCAAATCCCGAGCAGTACTTC
CSVEDMDSSNPEQYF
>16|TRBJ1-1|NA|TRBV20-1|NA
TGCAGTGCTAGTGCGGGGGGGGATTTTATGAACACTGAAGCTTTCTTT
CSASAGGDFMNTEAFF
>16|TRBJ2-1|NA|TRBV23-1|NA
TGCGCCAGCAGTCGCGAACCTGGCGACAGTTACAATGAGCAGTTCTTC
CASSREPGDSYNEQFF
>15|TRBJ2-5|NA|TRBV7-2|TRBD2
TGTGCCAGCAGCACGGGACTAGCGGGCGAAGAGACCCAGTACTTC
CASSTGLAGEETQYF
>16|TRBJ1-3|NA|TRBV7-9|NA
TGTGCCAGCAGCTTAAGGGAAAGGGGCTCTGGAAACACCATATATTTT
CASSLRERGSGNTIYF
>13|TRBJ2-7|NA|TRBV7-7|NA
TGTGCCAGCAGCTTCGGACAGAGATACGAGCAGTACTTC
CASSFGQRYEQYF
>16|TRBJ2-1|few|TRBV12-2|NA
TGTGCAAGTCGCTTAGAAATAGACTCTCCCTACAATGAGCAGTTCTTC
CASRLEIDSPYNEQFF
>13|TRBJ2-7|NA|TRBV28|TRBD2
TGTGCCAGCAGTTGGGGGGGTCTGAACGAGCAGTACTTC
CASSWGGLNEQYF
>15|TRBJ2-1|NA|TRBV3-1/TRBV3-2|TRBD2
TGTGCCAGCAGCCAGGGACTAGCGGCCTACAATGAGCAGTTCTTC
CASSQGLAAYNEQFF
>13|TRBJ1-2|NA|TRBV5-4|TRBD1
TGTGCCAGCAGTCCTGCGGACAGGGGATTCGGGACCTTC
CASSPADRGFGTF
>16|TRBJ2-7|NA|TRBV28|TRBD2
TGTGCCAGCAGTTCCCCGGGGATAGCGGGACCCTACGAGCAGTACTTC
CASSSPGIAGPYEQYF
>16|TRBJ2-1|NA|TRBV7-3|TRBD1
TGTGCCAGCAGCCCGTGGACAGGGGGCTTGGGGAATGAGCAGTTCTTC
CASSPWTGGLGNEQFF
>15|TRBJ1-1|NA|TRBV7-8|TRBD1
TGTGCCAGCAGTTCACACAGGACAGGGGGCACTGAAGCTTTCTTT
CASSSHRTGGTEAFF
>17|TRBJ2-1|NA|TRBV10-3|TRBD2
TGTGCCATCAGTGAGTCGACCCCGACTAGCGGGGGTAATGAGCAGTTCTTC
CAISESTPTSGGNEQFF
>16|TRBJ2-7|NA|TRBV7-8|TRBD1
TGTGCCAGCAGCTTAGCTCTACGACAGGGAAATTACGAGCAGTACTTC
CASSLALRQGNYEQYF